The present T cell receptor beta chain was sequenced within a study of T cells of healthy individuals. The CDR3 is made up of 15 amino acids. Germline values: CDR1 DFQATT, CDR2 SNEGSKA (reference sequence). V shed 5 bases and J shed 3 bases, with 20 bases lying between them. In TCRdb, the 5' RACE reads were re-called with MiXCR into one record per CDR3 protein. The table lists nearly 100,000 distinct CDR3 sequences, under 20% of them singletons, with roughly 6.1% in the top ten. This clonotype has more than one count but fewer than ten. This clonotype was sampled from a human donor in good health. The chain recombines TRBV20-1 with TRBJ2-7; the D gene is possibly TRBD2 (6 bases). The CDR3 spells CSAAGAGRSFYEQYF. The CDR3 coding sequence is TGCAGTGCTGCCGGGGCGGGGCGAAGCTTCTACGAGCAGTACTTC.